This TCR beta chain stems from a study of vaccination and CD4 T cells after COVID-19. Study-level background: Stimulation of cells relied on overlapping spike peptides derived from SARS-CoV-2, HCoV-NL63, HCoV-OC43 and HCoV-229E.

General observations from the study: Spike mono-reactivity was the property of 304 of 307 vaccine-specific clones in convalescent patients. The median number of SARS-CoV-2-reactive clonotypes increased from about 20 to 38, a change that did not reach significance.

In the case of this clonotype: What it binds is unknown.

Sequenced with the Oncomine TCR Beta short-read assay was DNA taken from cultured CD4+ T cells. Genomic DNA from cultured CD4+ T cells was extracted. TCRdb ran MiXCR on the PCR reads and lists one entry per CDR3 protein. The table has about 3,400 distinct CDR3 sequences, around 24% seen once; the top ten hold roughly 25%. Trimming shortened V by 1 base and J by 4 bases, and 7 bases separated the two germline ends. The CDR3 sequence is 13 residues long. Germline V lookup: CDR1 KGHSH, CDR2 LQKENI. Treatment in this sample: approximately nine-day PBMC culture with coronavirus spike peptide pools or control peptides (ViraFEST assay). The unexposed donor's CD4+ T cells were collected before the COVID-19 pandemic (2011-2018).

Sequenced: CD4+ T cells from blood, cultured in vitro. V usage is TRBV18 and J usage is TRBJ2-5, with unresolved D. The sequence was collected from a human donor in good health. In nucleotides, the CDR3 is TGTGCCAGCTCACCACGATTGGGAGAGACCCAGTACTTC. It encodes CASSPRLGETQYF.